The T cell receptor (beta chain) under discussion was sequenced for a study of tumor and adjacent non-tumor tissue in lung cancer. Overall study: Patients were aged roughly 31 to 76, about ten men and roughly 5 women, stage I to III. Each sample yielded a few million productive TCRbeta reads on average.

A modified ARM-PCR protocol with three rounds of nested PCR amplified TCRbeta. TCRdb reprocessed the multiplex PCR reads via MiXCR and lists one record per CDR3 protein. Among 100,000 to 150,000 distinct CDR3 sequences listed, approximately 71% were seen once. Comments on this clonotype: What it binds is unknown. A much bigger clone sits one base away, suggesting this may be a read error.

Regarding the study as a whole: TCR diversity was significantly greater in tumor than normal lung tissue. Tumor repertoires had a smaller top 100 clone share than normal lung.

The germline CDR1 and CDR2 sequences are DFQATT and SNEGSKA (reference sequence). V was cut by 7 bases and J by 1 base, with 19 bases left in between. This CDR3 region has 15 residues. RNA was extracted from bulk tissue without any cell sorting. The specimen sequenced was lung tumor tissue. This sequence was found in a man aged 25 to 40 with non-small cell lung cancer. The chain carries TRBV20-1 and TRBJ2-5, with D possibly being TRBD1 (6 bases). CDR3 sequence reads: CSVSPLTGFQETQYF. In DNA form, the CDR3 reads TGCAGTGTTAGCCCCCTAACAGGGTTCCAAGAGACCCAGTACTTC.